The 20 T cell receptor beta chains below were found in one sample sequenced in a study of radiotherapy plus CTLA-4 blockade in lung cancer. Produced via immunoSEQ multiplex PCR; TCRdb's table is partial and in-frame only. The repertoire holds about 100,000 clones, with 83% as singletons. Specimen: peripheral blood, collected from a patient treated with radiotherapy plus ipilimumab. These receptors came from a human donor with non-small cell lung cancer who had stable disease on radiotherapy plus ipilimumab.

The chain recombines TRBV28 with TRBJ2-5, with 15 bases identical to TRBD2. This CDR3 comprises 18 residues. The V gene end was trimmed by 7 bases and the J gene end by 5 bases; junction bases not matched to a gene: 14. Germline lookup yields CDR1 MDHEN and CDR2 SYDVKM. CDR3: CASNSPITGTSGGETQYF. CDR3 nucleotides: TGTGCCAGCAATAGCCCCATTACCGGGACTAGCGGGGGGGAGACCCAGTACTTC.

This chain connects TRBV19 to TRBJ1-2; possible D gene TRBD1, 5 bases. The CDR3 sequence is 14 residues long. Trimming pared 0 bases from V and 4 bases from J, leaving 9 bases between. From germline, CDR1 is LNHDA and CDR2 SQIVND (reference sequence). The DNA for the CDR3 is TGTGCCAGTAGTATAGAAGAGGGGTTCTATGGCTACACCTTC. Translation gives CASSIEEGFYGYTF.

The chain links TRBV10-3 to TRBJ1-6; D remains ambiguous. The ends were cut back, 0 bases at V and 5 bases at J, with 8 bases in the middle. This CDR3 has 15 amino acids. Germline CDR1 reads ENHRY; CDR2 reads SYGVKD. DNA of the CDR3: TGTGCCATCAGTGAGTCTGGCACGGATAATTCACCCCTCCACTTT. This encodes CAISESGTDNSPLHF.

This chain joins TRBV27 and TRBJ2-5, with 8 bases fitting TRBD2. Germline V CDR1 and CDR2: MNHEY, SMNVEV (reference sequence). Trimming cost V 3 bases and J 6 bases; bases outside gene matches: 3. The CDR3 is 13 residues long. Here the CDR3 reads CASSLTGGKTQYF. CDR3 bases: TGTGCCAGCAGTTTGACGGGAGGGAAGACCCAGTACTTC.

The chain has TRBV5-6 and TRBJ2-7; 8 positions agree with TRBD1. The V and J ends lost 3 bases and 3 bases, in that order; junction bases with no gene match: 8. The CDR3 extends over 15 amino acids. Germline CDR1 and CDR2: SGHDT and YYEEEE. In DNA, the CDR3 is TGTGCCAGCAGCTCCTGGGGACAGGCTAACTACGAGCAGTACTTC. This encodes CASSSWGQANYEQYF.

V is TRBV20-1 and J is TRBJ1-1; a possible D gene is TRBD1 (5 bases). The germline V gene encodes CDR1 DFQATT and CDR2 SNEGSKA (reference sequence). The CDR3 has 10 residues. Written as DNA, the CDR3 is TGCAGGGTAGGGGACACTGAAGCTTTCTTT. Translated, it gives CRVGDTEAFF.

This clone came up a few times. The rearrangement joins TRBV5-1 to TRBJ2-7, with 8 bases matching TRBD2. CDR3 length: 16 residues. Germline assignment: CDR1 SGHRS and CDR2 YFSETQ. V shed 5 bases and J 2 bases; nucleotides not matched to a gene: 12. CDR3 sequence: CASRPTSGVLTYEQYF. CDR3 DNA: TGCGCCAGCAGGCCCACTAGCGGAGTTCTTACCTACGAGCAGTACTTC.

This chain connects TRBV9 to TRBJ2-1, with 7 bases lining up with TRBD2. The CDR3 is 16 residues long. V dropped 3 bases and J dropped 3; count of bases not matched to a gene: 9. CDR1 and CDR2 from the germline V gene are SGDLS and YYNGEE. CDR3 DNA sequence: TGTGCCAGCAGCGCTGGGACGCGGGGGTTCTACAATGAGCAGTTCTTC. As protein: CASSAGTRGFYNEQFF.

This chain connects TRBV5-1 to TRBJ1-2, with a tentative D call TRBD1 (5 bases). The CDR3 runs 14 residues. Looked up from germline, CDR1 is SGHRS and CDR2 is YFSETQ. The V end lost 4 bases, the J end lost 2 bases, and 12 bases lay between the germline ends. The CDR3 spells CASSPTGNNYGYTF. The DNA for the CDR3 is TGCGCCAGCAGCCCCACAGGTAACAACTATGGCTACACCTTC.

This clone has just a few counts. The J gene is TRBJ2-7, the V gene TRBV10-1; D gene ambiguous. V dropped 4 bases and J dropped 5 bases, with 12 bases sitting between them. The CDR3 sequence is 13 residues long. The V gene's germline CDR1 is WNHNN and CDR2 SYGVQD (reference sequence). Here the CDR3 DNA reads TGCGCCAGCAGTGGGCAGGTGACTCACGAGCAGTACTTC. Protein product: CASSGQVTHEQYF.

This rearrangement joins TRBV2 to TRBJ2-1; D gene uncertain. Germline-derived CDR1 and CDR2 are SNHLY and FYNNEI. Trimming left V 0 bases short and J 9 bases short, with 6 bases between. This CDR3 spans 12 amino acids. CDR3 sequence (DNA): TGTGCCAGCAGTGAAGCTGGCGGTGAGCAGTTCTTC. Encoded protein: CASSEAGGEQFF. The whole variable domain, remainder taken from reference TRBV2 and TRBJ2-1, is EPEVTQTPSHQVTQMGQEVILRCVPISNHLYFYWYRQILGQKVEFLVSFYNNEISEKSEIFDDQFSVERPDGSNFTLKIRSTKLEDSAMYFCASSEAGGEQFFGPGTRLTVL.

The CDR3 region is CASSPTGFTEAFF. CDR3 coding DNA: TGTGCCAGCAGCCCGACAGGGTTCACTGAAGCTTTCTTT. This chain joins TRBV6-1 and TRBJ1-1; 7 nucleotides line up with TRBD1. V was pared by 6 bases and J by 4 bases, with 5 bases of the junction left unmatched. Germline V gene sequence: CDR1 MNHNS, CDR2 SASEGT. This CDR3 is built from 13 residues.

V gene TRBV9 combines with J gene TRBJ2-1; 10 bases map to TRBD2. The CDR3 loop spans 16 amino acids. Trimming at V came to 0 bases and at J to 9 bases, leaving 9 bases not matched to a gene. Germline CDR1 and CDR2: SGDLS and YYNGEE. The CDR3: CASSVGPAGGPGEQFF. The CDR3 nucleotides are TGTGCCAGCAGCGTAGGTCCAGCGGGAGGGCCTGGTGAGCAGTTCTTC.

This chain joins TRBV5-4 and TRBJ2-7; 7 bases map to TRBD2. The CDR3 totals 13 residues. Germline V gene sequence: CDR1 SGHNT, CDR2 YYREEE (reference sequence). Losses at the gene ends were 4 bases for V and 3 bases for J; bases not matched to a gene: 4. The CDR3 is CASSRREGYEQYF. CDR3 sequence (DNA): TGTGCCAGCAGCCGCAGGGAGGGCTACGAGCAGTACTTC.

The rearrangement uses TRBV30 and TRBJ2-1; unclear D gene. This CDR3 spans 14 amino acids. V dropped 1 base and J dropped 3 bases, with 10 bases sitting between them. CDR1 and CDR2 (germline): GTSNPN, SVGIG (reference sequence). CDR3 DNA: TGTGCCTGGAGTGCAGCAGTGCTCTACAATGAGCAGTTCTTC. The encoded protein is CAWSAAVLYNEQFF.

This clone was counted once. The genes are TRBV6-5 and TRBJ2-2, with 11 bases fitting TRBD2. The CDR3 sequence is 14 residues long. With V trimmed by 6 bases and J by 7 bases, 4 bases remained unmatched. Germline V gene sequence: CDR1 MNHEY, CDR2 SVGAGI. CDR3 sequence (DNA): TGTGCCAGCAGAACTAGCGGGAGTCGCGGGGAGCTGTTTTTT. Translation gives CASRTSGSRGELFF.

The gene calls are TRBV5-5 and TRBJ1-2; D remains ambiguous. Germline V gene sequence: CDR1 SGHKS, CDR2 YYEKEE (reference sequence). The CDR3 loop spans 14 amino acids. V was shortened by 0 bases and J by 8 bases, with 14 bases between the two germline ends. CDR3 sequence: CASSLEARARGYTF. The CDR3 DNA is TGTGCCAGCAGCTTGGAGGCAAGGGCGCGAGGCTACACCTTC.

Only a few counts were recorded for this clone. This rearrangement joins TRBV6-5 to TRBJ2-7; 7 positions agree with TRBD1. This CDR3 is 14 amino acids long. The V gene's germline CDR1 is MNHEY and CDR2 SVGAGI. V trimming: 5 bases; J trimming: 6 bases; junction bases outside the gene matches: 10. The CDR3 loop is CASSGRTGTSEQYF. DNA of the CDR3: TGTGCCAGCAGTGGGCGGACAGGCACCAGCGAGCAGTACTTC.

V and J are TRBV29-1 and TRBJ1-3; TRBD1 is a possible D gene (5 bases). This CDR3 has 15 residues. From germline, CDR1 is SQVTM and CDR2 ANQGSEA. The ends were cut back, 2 bases at V and 3 bases at J, with 14 bases in the middle. This chain's CDR3 is CSVEWGRSSGNTIYF. The CDR3 bases are TGCAGCGTTGAATGGGGGAGGTCAAGTGGAAACACCATATATTTT.

The rearrangement uses TRBV25-1 and TRBJ2-3; D unresolved. This CDR3 contains 11 residues. Germline lookup yields CDR1 MGHDK and CDR2 SYGVNS. Trimming removed 10 bases from V and 6 bases from J, with 11 bases in between. The CDR3, as DNA: TGTGCCACCTCAGCACCCGATACGCAGTATTTT. Amino acid sequence: CATSAPDTQYF. The variable domain in full, completed from reference TRBV25-1 and TRBJ2-3, reads EADIYQTPRYLVIGTGKKITLECSQTMGHDKMYWYQQDPGMELHLIHYSYGVNSTEKGDLSSESTVSRIRTEHFPLTLESARPSHTSQYLCATSAPDTQYFGPGTRLTVL.